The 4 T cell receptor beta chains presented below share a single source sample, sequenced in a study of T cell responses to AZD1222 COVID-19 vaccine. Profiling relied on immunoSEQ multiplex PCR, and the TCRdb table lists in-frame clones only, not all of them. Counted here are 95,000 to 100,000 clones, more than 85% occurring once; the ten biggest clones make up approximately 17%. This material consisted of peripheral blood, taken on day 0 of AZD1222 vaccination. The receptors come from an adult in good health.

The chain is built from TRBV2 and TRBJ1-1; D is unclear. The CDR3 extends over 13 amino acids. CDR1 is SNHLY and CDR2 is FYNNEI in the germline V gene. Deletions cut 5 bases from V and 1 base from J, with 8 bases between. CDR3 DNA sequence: TGTGCCAGCAGTCCCCTCTCGAACACTGAAGCTTTCTTT. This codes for CASSPLSNTEAFF.

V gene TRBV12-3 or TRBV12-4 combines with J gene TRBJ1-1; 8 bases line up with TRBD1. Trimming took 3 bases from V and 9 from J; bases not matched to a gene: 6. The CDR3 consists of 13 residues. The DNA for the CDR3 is TGTGCCAGCAGTTTCGCGGCAGGGGGCCAAGCTTTCTTT. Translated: CASSFAAGGQAFF.

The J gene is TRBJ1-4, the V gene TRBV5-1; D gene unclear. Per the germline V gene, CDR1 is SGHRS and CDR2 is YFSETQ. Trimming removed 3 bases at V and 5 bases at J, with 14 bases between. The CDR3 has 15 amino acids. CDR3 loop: CASSWASPENEKLFF. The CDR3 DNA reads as TGCGCCAGCAGCTGGGCCTCACCAGAGAATGAAAAACTGTTTTTT.

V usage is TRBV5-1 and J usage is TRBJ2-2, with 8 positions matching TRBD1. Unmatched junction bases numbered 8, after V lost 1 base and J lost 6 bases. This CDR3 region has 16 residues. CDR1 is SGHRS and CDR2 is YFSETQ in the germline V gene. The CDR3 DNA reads TGCGCCAGCAGCTTGAGGAGGACAGGGAATGCCGGGGAGCTGTTTTTT. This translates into CASSLRRTGNAGELFF.